One sample yielded the 32 T cell receptor beta chains listed below, sequenced in a study of T cell repertoires in cytomegalovirus infection. TCRdb recomputed calls from the reads with MiXCR, one row per CDR3 protein. The sample lists around 200,000 distinct CDR3 sequences, about a sixth occurring once. What was sequenced was CD8+ T cells from PBMCs. These TCRs come from a human donor in good health (CMV status not recorded). Some clones in this sample may be carry-over from other donors' samples.

This clonotype turned up a few times. V is TRBV2 and J is TRBJ2-2; no reliable D call. Germline values: CDR1 SNHLY, CDR2 FYNNEI. V was cut by 10 bases and J by 0 bases, with 15 bases left in between. This CDR3 has 15 residues. The CDR3 reads CATIGRSSNTGELFF. The CDR3 region has the DNA TGTGCCACCATTGGTCGGAGCTCGAACACCGGGGAGCTGTTTTTT. Full variable domain (remainder filled in from reference TRBV2 and TRBJ2-2): EPEVTQTPSHQVTQMGQEVILRCVPISNHLYFYWYRQILGQKVEFLVSFYNNEISEKSEIFDDQFSVERPDGSNFTLKIRSTKLEDSAMYFCATIGRSSNTGELFFGEGSRLTVL.

The chain carries TRBV9 and TRBJ2-3, with 8 nucleotides matching TRBD2. The CDR3 has 17 residues. Losses at the gene ends were 0 bases for V and 2 bases for J; bases not matched to a gene: 8. The germline gives CDR1 SGDLS, CDR2 YYNGEE. CDR3 residues: CASSVGGSGDFTDTQYF. Here the CDR3 DNA reads TGTGCCAGCAGCGTAGGGGGTAGCGGGGACTTCACAGATACGCAGTATTTT.

This clonotype has just a few counts. This chain joins TRBV7-1 and TRBJ1-2; D is unresolved. TRBV7-1 is labeled an ORF, and its function is uncertain. The V gene lost 5 bases and the J gene lost 8 bases, with 9 bases spanning the gap. This CDR3 is built from 11 residues. CDR3 coding DNA: TGTGCCAGCAGCCCTGCGTGGGGCTACACCTTC. Translation: CASSPAWGYTF.

In its sample, this clonotype was seen a few times. CDR3 bases: TGCGCCAGCAGCCAACTTACAGGGGGTAATCAGCCCCAGCATTTT. Residues: CASSQLTGGNQPQHF. The V call is TRBV4-1, the J call TRBJ1-5, with 8 positions matching TRBD1. The CDR3 consists of 15 residues. Losses at the gene ends were 2 bases for V and 4 bases for J; bases not matched to a gene: 4. Germline CDR1 and CDR2: MGHRA and YSYEKL.

The CDR3 DNA is TGTGCCAGCAGCTTAATCAGAACCTCGAACACCGGGGAGCTGTTTTTT. Translated, it gives CASSLIRTSNTGELFF. The chain has TRBV7-2 and TRBJ2-2; no clear D. The CDR3 totals 16 residues. Germline lookup yields CDR1 SGHTA and CDR2 FQGNSA. The germline V and J ends were trimmed by 2 bases and 0 bases, with 10 bases remaining between them.

The rearrangement links TRBV4-1 to TRBJ2-7; possibly TRBD1 for D (5 bases). The germline CDR1 and CDR2 sequences are MGHRA and YSYEKL. V lost 1 base and J lost 5, with 15 bases in between. This CDR3 is built from 15 residues. This CDR3 reads CASSQALVGPDEQYF. The CDR3 DNA reads TGCGCCAGCAGCCAAGCCCTCGTGGGGCCAGACGAGCAGTACTTC.

This clonotype was seen only a few times. The rearrangement links TRBV25-1 to TRBJ1-1, with a weak D call TRBD1 (6 bases). The length of the CDR3 is 14 residues. Germline loops: CDR1 MGHDK, CDR2 SYGVNS. V was cut by 8 bases and J by 3 bases, with 16 bases left in between. The DNA of the CDR3 is TGTGCCAGCCGAAACCGGGAGGGGGACACTGAAGCTTTCTTT. Amino acids: CASRNREGDTEAFF.

J is TRBJ2-7 and V is TRBV6-8; D remains ambiguous. This CDR3 comprises 15 residues. CDR1 is MNHGY and CDR2 is SAAAGT in the germline V gene. The V end was cut by 5 bases, the J end by 0 bases, with 14 bases between. For the CDR3, the DNA is TGTGCCAGCAGTCCTAACCCCACGGCCTCCTACGAGCAGTACTTC. Its translation: CASSPNPTASYEQYF.

This clonotype was counted between two and nine times. J is TRBJ2-1 and V is TRBV27; TRBD2 is a possible D gene (7 bases). The CDR3 loop spans 14 amino acids. Trimming removed 6 bases from V and 4 bases from J, with 13 bases in between. Germline CDR1 is MNHEY and CDR2 is SMNVEV (reference sequence). CDR3 sequence reads: CASRSGGPYNEQFF. In DNA form, the CDR3 reads TGTGCCAGCAGATCCGGGGGGCCGTACAATGAGCAGTTCTTC.

The chain uses TRBV7-9 and TRBJ2-7; 9 nucleotides line up with TRBD2. Trimming removed 8 bases from V and 4 bases from J; junction bases left unmatched: 15. The V gene's germline CDR1 is SEHNR and CDR2 FQNEAQ (reference sequence). The CDR3 totals 16 residues. The CDR3 loop reads CASGNPGGLAGYEQYF. CDR3 in DNA: TGTGCCAGCGGAAATCCGGGGGGACTAGCAGGTTACGAGCAGTACTTC. The complete variable domain, with remaining parts taken from reference TRBV7-9 and TRBJ2-7, reads DTGVSQNPRHKITKRGQNVTFRCDPISEHNRLYWYRQTLGQGPEFLTYFQNEAQLEKSRLLSDRFSAERPKGSFSTLEIQRTEQGDSAMYLCASGNPGGLAGYEQYFGPGTRLTVT.

In this sample, this clonotype turned up a few times. The chain couples TRBV7-8 to TRBJ2-1, with 7 nucleotides matching TRBD1. The V segment lost 2 bases and the J segment 15 bases; nucleotides outside the gene matches: 10. The CDR3 spans 13 residues. Per germline, CDR1 SGHVS and CDR2 FQNEAQ. The CDR3 DNA reads TGTGCCAGCAGCTTAAGTAGGGACAGCCGGTGGTTCTTC. Its translation is CASSLSRDSRWFF.

The V gene is TRBV7-2, the J gene TRBJ1-5, with 8 bases fitting TRBD1. The CDR3 totals 15 residues. Looked up from germline, CDR1 is SGHTA and CDR2 is FQGNSA. The J segment lost 6 bases and the V segment lost 2 bases, leaving 6 bases of the junction unmatched. This CDR3 is CASSLRQGAGQPQHF. The CDR3 bases are TGTGCCAGCAGCTTACGGCAGGGGGCAGGTCAGCCCCAGCATTTT.

The chain is built from TRBV6-6 and TRBJ1-5; weak D call: TRBD1 (6 bases). Germline CDR1 MNHNY, CDR2 SVGAGI (reference sequence). CDR3 length: 12 residues. Between the trimmed V and J ends, which lost 11 bases and 0 bases, there was a span of 8 bases. For the CDR3, the DNA is TGTGCCGGGGGCCATAGCAATCAGCCCCAGCATTTT. The encoded protein is CAGGHSNQPQHF.

The rearrangement links TRBV28 to TRBJ1-1, with D possibly matching TRBD1 (6 bases). The CDR3 contains 14 residues. Trimming left V 8 bases short and J 7 bases short, with 20 bases between. The V gene's germline CDR1 is MDHEN and CDR2 SYDVKM. CDR3 bases: TGTGCCAGCCGGATAGAACAGGGACGTTTTGAAGCTTTCTTT. It encodes CASRIEQGRFEAFF.

CDR3 region: CASSLGLANSGETQYF. In nucleotides, the CDR3 is TGTGCCAGCAGCTTGGGACTAGCGAATTCTGGCGAGACCCAGTACTTC. This chain uses TRBV11-2 with TRBJ2-5; TRBD2 aligns across 10 bases. Germline CDR1 is SGHAT and CDR2 is FQNNGV. The CDR3 consists of 16 residues. V shed 3 bases, J shed 5 bases, and the junction held 9 bases outside the gene matches.

This clonotype was counted a few times. The rearrangement links TRBV5-6 to TRBJ1-6, with D perhaps matching TRBD1 (6 bases). This CDR3 is built from 14 residues. V lost 1 base and J lost 10, with 12 bases in between. The germline gives CDR1 SGHDT, CDR2 YYEEEE. CDR3 sequence reads: CASSLSRGRSPLHF. DNA for the CDR3: TGTGCCAGCAGCTTGTCGAGGGGGAGATCACCCCTCCACTTT.

This clonotype has more than one count but fewer than ten. This CDR3 is CASSPSGRETQYF. The DNA of the CDR3 is TGTGCCAGCAGTCCAAGTGGCCGGGAGACCCAGTACTTC. The V and J genes are TRBV12-3 or TRBV12-4 and TRBJ2-5; D call uncertain. Trimming took off 5 bases at V and 5 bases at J, with 12 bases between the two ends. This CDR3 contains 13 residues.

The gene calls are TRBV28 and TRBJ1-1; no firm D call. In germline, CDR1 is MDHEN, CDR2 SYDVKM. The CDR3 is 16 residues long. With 5 bases removed from V and 0 bases from J, the gap between germline ends came to 16 bases. CDR3 residues: CASSPAEEGVNTEAFF. For the CDR3, the DNA is TGTGCCAGCAGTCCCGCCGAGGAGGGAGTGAACACTGAAGCTTTCTTT.

The chain has TRBV7-2 and TRBJ1-1, with 7 bases identical to TRBD1. V was pared by 1 base and J by 7 bases, with 3 bases of the junction left unmatched. Germline V gene sequence: CDR1 SGHTA, CDR2 FQGNSA. CDR3 length: 13 amino acids. The chain's CDR3 is CASSLGGDSEAFF. CDR3 DNA sequence: TGTGCCAGCAGCTTAGGAGGGGACAGTGAAGCTTTCTTT.

This clonotype was seen more than once but under ten times. The chain carries TRBV4-3 and TRBJ2-2; D possibly corresponds to TRBD2 (5 bases). V lost 5 bases and J 1 base, leaving 11 bases between the germline ends. The CDR3 length is 15 residues. Germline CDR1 is LGHNA and CDR2 is YSLEER. CDR3 loop: CASSEKRVNTGELFF. The CDR3 DNA is TGCGCCAGCAGCGAGAAGAGGGTGAACACCGGGGAGCTGTTTTTT.

The rearrangement joins TRBV6-5 to TRBJ2-5; D may be TRBD1 or TRBD2 (5 bases each). V was pared by 5 bases and J by 1 base, with 17 bases between. Germline V gene data show CDR1 as MNHEY and CDR2 as SVGAGI. This CDR3 region has 16 residues. The CDR3, as DNA: TGTGCCAGCAGTCCCGTAACTGGGACCATCCAAGAGACCCAGTACTTC. Amino acids: CASSPVTGTIQETQYF.

This clonotype was seen more than once but under ten times. The chain has TRBV28 and TRBJ1-6; D is unresolved. CDR3 size: 15 residues. The V gene lost 2 bases and the J gene lost 8 bases, with 13 bases spanning the gap. In germline, CDR1 is MDHEN, CDR2 SYDVKM. The CDR3 is CASSLHLQSDSPLHF. In DNA, the CDR3 is TGTGCCAGCAGTTTACACCTCCAAAGTGATTCACCCCTCCACTTT.

A word on this clonotype: A read error is likely, as this CDR3 ends without the conserved phenylalanine or tryptophan. The J gene is TRBJ2-1, the V gene TRBV7-2, with no clear D. Germline V gene sequence: CDR1 SGHTA, CDR2 FQGNSA. With 2 bases removed from V and 9 bases from J, the gap between germline ends came to 5 bases. The CDR3 length is 11 residues. This CDR3 reads CASSLSFEQFL. The CDR3, as DNA: TGTGCCAGCAGCTTAAGCTTTGAGCAGTTCTTA.

The chain uses TRBV18 and TRBJ2-1, with a weak D call TRBD2 (7 bases). V was trimmed by 5 bases and J by 1 base, leaving 15 bases between them. Germline CDR1 is KGHSH and CDR2 is LQKENI. The CDR3 is made up of 16 amino acids. The CDR3 loop reads CASSSGGGLSYNEQFF. Written as DNA, the CDR3 is TGTGCCAGCTCATCGGGCGGGGGCCTTTCCTACAATGAGCAGTTCTTC.

This clonotype occurred a few times. The chain is built from TRBV11-2 and TRBJ1-5, with D possibly TRBD1 on 6 matching bases. The V gene lost 5 bases and the J gene lost 6 bases, with 14 bases spanning the gap. CDR3 size: 14 residues. The germline V gene encodes CDR1 SGHAT and CDR2 FQNNGV. CDR3 nucleotides: TGTGCCAGCAGCCAGACAGGTGGAGGTCAGCCCCAGCATTTT. This gives the protein CASSQTGGGQPQHF. Full variable domain (remainder filled in from reference TRBV11-2 and TRBJ1-5): EAGVAQSPRYKIIEKRQSVAFWCNPISGHATLYWYQQILGQGPKLLIQFQNNGVVDDSQLPKDRFSAERLKGVDSTLKIQPAKLEDSAVYLCASSQTGGGQPQHFGDGTRLSIL.

This clonotype was picked up a small number of times. The V gene is TRBV28, the J gene TRBJ1-2; D not resolved. Trimming stripped 5 bases from V and 5 bases from J, with 18 bases between. Germline loops: CDR1 MDHEN, CDR2 SYDVKM. The CDR3 has 15 residues. The CDR3 DNA sequence: TGTGCCAGCAGTCCGGTTGGTCGGGCGGGGTATGGCTACACCTTC. Translating it yields CASSPVGRAGYGYTF.

The J gene is TRBJ1-1, the V gene TRBV6-5, with D unclear. V dropped 7 bases and J dropped 6 bases, with 15 bases sitting between them. Germline CDR1 reads MNHEY; CDR2 reads SVGAGI. The CDR3 extends over 13 amino acids. The CDR3 DNA reads as TGTGCCAGCAAAAAACTTACATTCGCTGAAGCTTTCTTT. Translation: CASKKLTFAEAFF.

This clonotype showed up just a few times. The chain couples TRBV7-9 to TRBJ2-7; the D gene is possibly TRBD1 (5 bases). Per germline, CDR1 SEHNR and CDR2 FQNEAQ (reference sequence). V lost 5 bases and J lost 3, with 20 bases in between. The CDR3 contains 16 residues. The CDR3 nucleotides read TGTGCCAGCAGCCTTTCGGTCACAGGTAAAATCTACGAGCAGTACTTC. As protein: CASSLSVTGKIYEQYF.

This clonotype was observed a handful of times. The V call is TRBV7-2, the J call TRBJ2-5, with TRBD2 identical over 8 bases. V gave up 1 base and J gave up 2 bases; unmatched junction bases: 15. CDR1 SGHTA and CDR2 FQGNSA come from the germline V gene. The CDR3 sequence is 19 residues long. The CDR3 loop is CASSLGLAGPGGYQETQYF. The CDR3 nucleotides are TGTGCCAGCAGCTTAGGGCTAGCGGGCCCCGGGGGGTATCAAGAGACCCAGTACTTC.

This clonotype was seen a handful of times. The chain has TRBV25-1 and TRBJ1-6; 8 bases fit TRBD1. The V segment lost 5 bases and the J segment 8 bases; nucleotides outside the gene matches: 5. Looked up from germline, CDR1 is MGHDK and CDR2 is SYGVNS. There are 14 residues in the CDR3. The CDR3, as DNA: TGTGCCAGCAGTATCGGGGACAGGTATTCACCCCTCCACTTT. This encodes CASSIGDRYSPLHF.

This chain links TRBV7-9 with TRBJ2-2, with no clear D. Germline lookup yields CDR1 SEHNR and CDR2 FQNEAQ (reference sequence). CDR3 length equals 16 residues. V lost 5 bases to trimming and J lost 0 bases, with 13 bases between them. The CDR3 sequence: CASSKGRSANTGELFF. For the CDR3, the DNA is TGTGCCAGCAGCAAAGGACGGAGCGCGAACACCGGGGAGCTGTTTTTT.

This clonotype was counted between two and nine times. The chain is built from TRBV6-2 or TRBV6-3 and TRBJ2-7; D may be TRBD2 (5 bases). Deletions cut 5 bases from V and 3 bases from J, with 14 bases between. The germline V gene encodes CDR1 MNHEY and CDR2 SVGEGT. The CDR3 runs 14 residues. The CDR3 loop reads CASSAEAGNYEQYF. Here the CDR3 DNA reads TGTGCCAGCAGTGCCGAAGCCGGGAACTACGAGCAGTACTTC.